The rows below give T cell receptor beta chains drawn from one sample of a study of blood T cell repertoires in COVID-19. Using immunoSEQ multiplex PCR, the repertoire was profiled, and TCRdb retains in-frame clones only, with some absent. This table has approximately 430,000 clones, roughly 85% appearing once. Input material: peripheral blood. Receptor source: a woman in her twenties or thirties with active or convalescent COVID-19. The conserved cysteine and the conserved F or W are not part of the CDR3 here. Each record gives: V gene, J gene, CDR3 protein.

TRBV10-3	TRBJ1-1	AIGSGGTEAF
TRBV5-4	TRBJ2-3	ASSLITDTQY
TRBV2	TRBJ1-6	ASRRIQGGPYNSPLH
TRBV5-1	TRBJ1-4	ASSGNRGANEKLF
TRBV19	TRBJ1-5	ASSLDRAVNQPQH
TRBV3-1/TRBV3-2	TRBJ1-1	ASSQPGGFTEAF
TRBV19	TRBJ1-1	ASSKTQGTAEAF
TRBV27	TRBJ2-4	ASSSHVQGALAKNIQY
TRBV11-2	TRBJ1-1	ASRLDRTEAF
TRBV20-1	TRBJ1-3	SADVGDTIY
TRBV3-1/TRBV3-2	TRBJ2-7	ASSRTSGEHYEQY
TRBV28	TRBJ2-7	ASSLLSRLEQY
TRBV3-1/TRBV3-2	TRBJ1-1	ASSQFSGHGTATEAF
TRBV11-3	TRBJ2-7	ASSFSSSYEQY
TRBV6-4	TRBJ1-2	ASSDSARGDYGYT
TRBV27	TRBJ1-6	ASSETTQGSNSPLH
TRBV18	TRBJ1-5	ASSRSPGQGAMGNQPQH
TRBV19	TRBJ2-1	ATTGQGASYNEQF
TRBV9	TRBJ2-1	ASSTWDRGQNEQF
TRBV19	TRBJ1-5	ASSLGQGDQPQH
TRBV14	TRBJ2-3	ASSPSLAGVTDTQY
TRBV9	TRBJ2-5	ASSVGQGGETQY
TRBV3-1/TRBV3-2	TRBJ1-1	ASSPLGGMNTEAF
TRBV24-1	TRBJ1-2	ATSDQGNRDYGYT
TRBV5-8	TRBJ1-5	ASSNRVNNQPQH
TRBV21-1	TRBJ1-5	ASSKQDRVYYSNQPQH
TRBV11-2	TRBJ1-1	ASSSNTEAF
TRBV5-1	TRBJ1-2	ASSFDLEDGYT
TRBV19	TRBJ2-2	ASSTPGGTSGELF
TRBV10-3	TRBJ1-1	ATRDDQDTEAF
TRBV4-1	TRBJ2-1	ASSQGATPPL
TRBV5-1	TRBJ1-2	ASSLGGVDGYT
TRBV6-5	TRBJ1-6	ASSQDKYNSPLH
TRBV7-2	TRBJ1-2	ASSNRQGDGYT
TRBV4-1	TRBJ2-3	ASSHFGLGGSDTQY
TRBV5-1	TRBJ2-2	ASSLEVWREGYRDTGELF
TRBV2	TRBJ1-2	ASSARDSYGYT
TRBV2	TRBJ2-3	ASSERASGGTDTQY